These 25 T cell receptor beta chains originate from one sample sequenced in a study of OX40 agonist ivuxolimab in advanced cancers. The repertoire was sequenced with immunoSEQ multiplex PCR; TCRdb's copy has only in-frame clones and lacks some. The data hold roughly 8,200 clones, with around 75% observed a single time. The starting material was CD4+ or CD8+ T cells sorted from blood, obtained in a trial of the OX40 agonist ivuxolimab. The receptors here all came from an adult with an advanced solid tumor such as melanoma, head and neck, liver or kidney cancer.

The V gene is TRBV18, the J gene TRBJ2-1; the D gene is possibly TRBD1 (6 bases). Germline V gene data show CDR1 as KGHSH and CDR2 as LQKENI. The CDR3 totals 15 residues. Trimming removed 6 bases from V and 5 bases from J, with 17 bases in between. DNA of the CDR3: TGTGCCAGCTCCCTTTACGGTTACAGGGACAATGAGCAGTTCTTC. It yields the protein CASSLYGYRDNEQFF. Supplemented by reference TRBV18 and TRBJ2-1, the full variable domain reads NAGVMQNPRHLVRRRGQEARLRCSPMKGHSHVYWYRQLPEEGLKFMVYLQKENIIDESGMPKERFSAEFPKEGPSILRIQQVVRGDSAAYFCASSLYGYRDNEQFFGPGTRLTVL.

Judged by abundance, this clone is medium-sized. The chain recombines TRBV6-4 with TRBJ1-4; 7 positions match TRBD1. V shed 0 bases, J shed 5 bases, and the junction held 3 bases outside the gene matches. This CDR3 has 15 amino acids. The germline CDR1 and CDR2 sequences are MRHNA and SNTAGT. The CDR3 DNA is TGTGCCAGCAGTGACTCTGGAGGGGGCAATGAAAAACTGTTTTTT. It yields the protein CASSDSGGGNEKLFF.

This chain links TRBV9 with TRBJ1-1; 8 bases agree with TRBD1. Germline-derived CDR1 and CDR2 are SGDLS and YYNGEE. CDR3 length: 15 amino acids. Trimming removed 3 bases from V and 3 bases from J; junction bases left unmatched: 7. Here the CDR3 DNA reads TGTGCCAGCAGCGACAACCAGGGGGCGGACACTGAAGCTTTCTTT. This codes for CASSDNQGADTEAFF.

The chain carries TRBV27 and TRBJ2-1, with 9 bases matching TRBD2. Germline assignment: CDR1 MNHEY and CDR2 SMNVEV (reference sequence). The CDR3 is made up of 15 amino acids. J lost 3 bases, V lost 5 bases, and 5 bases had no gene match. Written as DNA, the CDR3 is TGTGCCAGCAGTCCCAGAGCGGGGGGCTACAATGAGCAGTTCTTC. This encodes CASSPRAGGYNEQFF.

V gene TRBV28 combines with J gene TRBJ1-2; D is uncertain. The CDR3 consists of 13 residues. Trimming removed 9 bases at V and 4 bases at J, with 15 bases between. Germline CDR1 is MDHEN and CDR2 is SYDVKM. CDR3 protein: CASYEGAVYGYTF. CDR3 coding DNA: TGTGCCAGTTATGAGGGCGCGGTCTATGGCTACACCTTC.

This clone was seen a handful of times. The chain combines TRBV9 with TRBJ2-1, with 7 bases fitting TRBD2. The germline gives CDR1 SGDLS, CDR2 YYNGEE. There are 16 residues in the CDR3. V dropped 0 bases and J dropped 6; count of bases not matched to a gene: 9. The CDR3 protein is CASSVDLRGFINEQFF. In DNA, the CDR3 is TGTGCCAGCAGCGTAGATTTGCGGGGGTTCATCAATGAGCAGTTCTTC. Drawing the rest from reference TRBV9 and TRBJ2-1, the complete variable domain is DSGVTQTPKHLITATGQRVTLRCSPRSGDLSVYWYQQSLDQGLQFLIQYYNGEERAKGNILERFSAQQFPDLHSELNLSSLELGDSALYFCASSVDLRGFINEQFFGPGTRLTVL.

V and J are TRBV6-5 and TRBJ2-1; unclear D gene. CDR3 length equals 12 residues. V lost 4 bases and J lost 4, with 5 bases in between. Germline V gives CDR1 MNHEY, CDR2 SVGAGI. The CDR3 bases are TGTGCCAGCAGTTCCGGATACAATGAGCAGTTCTTC. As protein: CASSSGYNEQFF.

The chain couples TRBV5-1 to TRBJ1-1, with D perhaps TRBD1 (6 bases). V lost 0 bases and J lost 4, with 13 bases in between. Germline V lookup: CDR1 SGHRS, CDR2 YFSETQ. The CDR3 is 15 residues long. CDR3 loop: CASSLGTGAFTEAFF. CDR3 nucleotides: TGCGCCAGCAGCTTGGGAACGGGGGCGTTCACTGAAGCTTTCTTT.

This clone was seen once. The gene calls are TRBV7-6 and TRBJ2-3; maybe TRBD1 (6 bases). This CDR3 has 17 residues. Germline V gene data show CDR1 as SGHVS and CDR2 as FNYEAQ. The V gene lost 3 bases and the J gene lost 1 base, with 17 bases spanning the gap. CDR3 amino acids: CASSFPAGEYRTDTQYF. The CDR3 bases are TGTGCCAGCAGCTTCCCCGCAGGGGAATATCGCACAGATACGCAGTATTTT. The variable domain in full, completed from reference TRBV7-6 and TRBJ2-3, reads GAGVSQSPRYKVTKRGQDVALRCDPISGHVSLYWYRQALGQGPEFLTYFNYEAQQDKSGLPNDRFSAERPEGSISTLTIQRTEQRDSAMYRCASSFPAGEYRTDTQYFGPGTRLTVL.

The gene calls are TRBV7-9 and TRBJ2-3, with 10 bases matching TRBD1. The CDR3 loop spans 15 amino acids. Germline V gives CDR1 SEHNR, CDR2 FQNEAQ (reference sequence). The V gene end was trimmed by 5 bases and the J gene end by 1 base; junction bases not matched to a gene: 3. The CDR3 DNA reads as TGTGCCAGCAGCCATGGGACAGGGGGCACAGATACGCAGTATTTT. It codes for CASSHGTGGTDTQYF.

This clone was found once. For the CDR3, the DNA is TGTGCCAGCATTCCAGAACGCGACAGGGGGCGATGTAATTCACCCCTCCACTTT. This sequence encodes CASIPERDRGRCNSPLHF. The chain employs TRBV21-1 and TRBJ1-6; the table's D gene call, TRBD1, was not cross checked with the DNA. TRBV21-1 is tagged as a pseudogene. This CDR3 is built from 18 residues.

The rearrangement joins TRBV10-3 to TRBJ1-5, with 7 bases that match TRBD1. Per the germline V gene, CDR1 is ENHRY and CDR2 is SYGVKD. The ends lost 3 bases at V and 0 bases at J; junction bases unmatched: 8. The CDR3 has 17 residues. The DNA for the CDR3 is TGTGCCATCAGTGAAGGTCCAGGGGGATATAGCAATCAGCCCCAGCATTTT. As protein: CAISEGPGGYSNQPQHF.

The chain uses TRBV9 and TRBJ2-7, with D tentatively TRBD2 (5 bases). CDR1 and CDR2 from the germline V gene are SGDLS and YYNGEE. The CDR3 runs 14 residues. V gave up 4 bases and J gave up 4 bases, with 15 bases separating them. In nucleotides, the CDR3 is TGTGCCAGCAGCTATGCCGGGATGGGGTACGAGCAGTACTTC. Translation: CASSYAGMGYEQYF.

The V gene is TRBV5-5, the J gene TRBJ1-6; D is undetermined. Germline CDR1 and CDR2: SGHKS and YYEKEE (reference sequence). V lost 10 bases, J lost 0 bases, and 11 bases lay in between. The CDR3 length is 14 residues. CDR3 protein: CASTPSSYNSPLHF. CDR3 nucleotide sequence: TGTGCCTCTACCCCGAGCTCCTATAATTCACCCCTCCACTTT.

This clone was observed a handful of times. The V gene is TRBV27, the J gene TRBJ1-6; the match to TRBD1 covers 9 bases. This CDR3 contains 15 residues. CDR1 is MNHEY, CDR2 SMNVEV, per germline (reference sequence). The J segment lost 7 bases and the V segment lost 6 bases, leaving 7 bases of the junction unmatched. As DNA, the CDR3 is TGTGCCAGCAGCCTCGGGACAGGGATGAATTCACCCCTCCACTTT. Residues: CASSLGTGMNSPLHF.

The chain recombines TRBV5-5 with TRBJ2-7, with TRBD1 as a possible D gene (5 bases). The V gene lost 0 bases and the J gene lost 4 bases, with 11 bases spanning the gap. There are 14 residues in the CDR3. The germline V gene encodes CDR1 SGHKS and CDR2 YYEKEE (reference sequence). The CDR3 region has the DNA TGTGCCAGCAGCTTGGGCAGGGTTAGATACGAGCAGTACTTC. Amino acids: CASSLGRVRYEQYF.

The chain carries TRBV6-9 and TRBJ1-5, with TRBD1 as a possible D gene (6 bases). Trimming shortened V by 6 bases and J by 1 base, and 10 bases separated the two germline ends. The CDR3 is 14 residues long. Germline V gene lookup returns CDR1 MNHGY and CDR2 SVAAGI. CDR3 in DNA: TGTGCCAGCAGACGGACAGCGAGCAATCAGCCCCAGCATTTT. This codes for CASRRTASNQPQHF.

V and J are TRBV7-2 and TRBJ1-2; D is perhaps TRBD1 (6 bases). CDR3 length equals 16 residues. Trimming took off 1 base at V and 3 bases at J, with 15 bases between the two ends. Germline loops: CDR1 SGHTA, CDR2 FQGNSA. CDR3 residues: CASSLGGWGGDYGYTF. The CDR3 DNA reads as TGTGCCAGCAGCTTAGGAGGGTGGGGGGGCGACTATGGCTACACCTTC.

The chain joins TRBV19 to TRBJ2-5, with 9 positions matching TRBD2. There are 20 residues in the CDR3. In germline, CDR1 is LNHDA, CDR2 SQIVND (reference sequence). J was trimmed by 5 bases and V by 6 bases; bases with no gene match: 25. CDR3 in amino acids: CASRLHTVGERRGGLETQYF. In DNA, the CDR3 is TGTGCCAGTAGGCTCCATACGGTAGGGGAAAGGCGGGGGGGCCTTGAGACCCAGTACTTC.

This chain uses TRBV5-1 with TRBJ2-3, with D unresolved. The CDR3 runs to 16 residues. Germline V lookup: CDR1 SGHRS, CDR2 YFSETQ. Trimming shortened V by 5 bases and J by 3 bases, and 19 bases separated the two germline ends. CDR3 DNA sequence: TGCGCCAGCAGTCCTGGACCGGGTGGAGAAACAGATACGCAGTATTTT. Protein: CASSPGPGGETDTQYF.

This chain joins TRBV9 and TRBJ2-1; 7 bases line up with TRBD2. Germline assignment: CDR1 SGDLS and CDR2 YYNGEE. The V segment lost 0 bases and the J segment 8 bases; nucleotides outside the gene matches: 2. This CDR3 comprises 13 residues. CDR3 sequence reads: CASSVGLAYEQFF. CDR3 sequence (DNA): TGTGCCAGCAGCGTAGGACTAGCCTATGAGCAGTTCTTC.

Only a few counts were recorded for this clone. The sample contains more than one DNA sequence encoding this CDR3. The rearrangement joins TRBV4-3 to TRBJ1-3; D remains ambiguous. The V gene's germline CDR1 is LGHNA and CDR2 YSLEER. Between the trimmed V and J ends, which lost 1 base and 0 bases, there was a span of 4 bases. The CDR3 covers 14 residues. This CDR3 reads CASSQGDSGNTIYF. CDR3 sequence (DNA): TGCGCCAGCAGCCAAGGAGACTCTGGAAACACCATATATTTT.

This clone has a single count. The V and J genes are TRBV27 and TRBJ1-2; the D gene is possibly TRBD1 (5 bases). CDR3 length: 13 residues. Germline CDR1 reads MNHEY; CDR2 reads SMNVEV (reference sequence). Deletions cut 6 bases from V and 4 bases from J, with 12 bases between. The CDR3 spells CASSDGGFYGYTF. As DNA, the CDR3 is TGTGCCAGCAGCGACGGGGGGTTCTATGGCTACACCTTC.

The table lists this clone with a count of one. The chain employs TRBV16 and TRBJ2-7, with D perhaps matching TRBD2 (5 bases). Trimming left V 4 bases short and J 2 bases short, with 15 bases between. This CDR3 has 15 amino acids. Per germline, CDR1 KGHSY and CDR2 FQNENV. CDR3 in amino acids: CASSLDSAHPYEQYF. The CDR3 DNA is TGTGCCAGCAGCCTGGACTCGGCACACCCCTACGAGCAGTACTTC.

The CDR3 DNA reads as TGTGCCAGCAGTGTTCCGGGGCGAGATGGCTACACCTTC. Translating gives CASSVPGRDGYTF. The chain joins TRBV2 to TRBJ1-2; the D gene is possibly TRBD1 (5 bases). Germline V gene lookup returns CDR1 SNHLY and CDR2 FYNNEI. The length of the CDR3 is 13 residues. Trimming removed 4 bases from V and 6 bases from J, with 12 bases in between. Filled out from reference TRBV2 and TRBJ1-2, the complete variable domain reads EPEVTQTPSHQVTQMGQEVILRCVPISNHLYFYWYRQILGQKVEFLVSFYNNEISEKSEIFDDQFSVERPDGSNFTLKIRSTKLEDSAMYFCASSVPGRDGYTFGSGTRLTVV.